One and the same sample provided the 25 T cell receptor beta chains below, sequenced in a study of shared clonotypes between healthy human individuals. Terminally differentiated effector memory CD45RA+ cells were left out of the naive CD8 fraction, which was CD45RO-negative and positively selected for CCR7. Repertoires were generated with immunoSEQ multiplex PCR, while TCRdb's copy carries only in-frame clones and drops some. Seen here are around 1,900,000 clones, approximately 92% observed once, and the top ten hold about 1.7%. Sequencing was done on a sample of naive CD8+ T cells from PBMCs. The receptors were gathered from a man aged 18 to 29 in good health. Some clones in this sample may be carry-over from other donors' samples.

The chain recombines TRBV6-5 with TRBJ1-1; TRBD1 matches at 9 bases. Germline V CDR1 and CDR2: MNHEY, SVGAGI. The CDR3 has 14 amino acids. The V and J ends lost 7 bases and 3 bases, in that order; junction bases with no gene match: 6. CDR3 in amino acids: CASKTGGADTEAFF. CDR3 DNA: TGTGCCAGCAAAACAGGGGGCGCGGACACTGAAGCTTTCTTT.

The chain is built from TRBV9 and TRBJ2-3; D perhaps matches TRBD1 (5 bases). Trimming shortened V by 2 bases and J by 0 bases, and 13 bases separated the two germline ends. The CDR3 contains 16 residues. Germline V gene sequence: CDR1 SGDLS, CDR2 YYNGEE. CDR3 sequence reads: CASSVTTDSSTDTQYF. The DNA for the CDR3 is TGTGCCAGCAGCGTGACGACAGACTCTAGCACAGATACGCAGTATTTT.

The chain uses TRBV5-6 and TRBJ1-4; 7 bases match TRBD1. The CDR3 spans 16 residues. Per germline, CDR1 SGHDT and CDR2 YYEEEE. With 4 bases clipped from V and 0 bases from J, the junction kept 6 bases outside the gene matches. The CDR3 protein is CASSPSGTATNEKLFF. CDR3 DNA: TGTGCCAGCAGCCCTTCCGGGACAGCAACTAATGAAAAACTGTTTTTT.

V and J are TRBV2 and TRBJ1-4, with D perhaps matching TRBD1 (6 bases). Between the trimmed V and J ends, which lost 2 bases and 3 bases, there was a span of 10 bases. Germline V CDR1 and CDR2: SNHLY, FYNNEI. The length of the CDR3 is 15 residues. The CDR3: CASSEPGAANEKLFF. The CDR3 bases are TGTGCCAGCAGTGAACCAGGGGCGGCTAATGAAAAACTGTTTTTT.

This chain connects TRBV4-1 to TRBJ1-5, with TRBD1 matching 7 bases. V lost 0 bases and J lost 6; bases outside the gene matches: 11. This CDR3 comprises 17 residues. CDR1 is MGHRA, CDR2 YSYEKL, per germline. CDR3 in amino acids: CASSQERRLTGAQPQHF. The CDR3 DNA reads TGCGCCAGCAGCCAAGAAAGGCGGTTAACAGGGGCTCAGCCCCAGCATTTT.

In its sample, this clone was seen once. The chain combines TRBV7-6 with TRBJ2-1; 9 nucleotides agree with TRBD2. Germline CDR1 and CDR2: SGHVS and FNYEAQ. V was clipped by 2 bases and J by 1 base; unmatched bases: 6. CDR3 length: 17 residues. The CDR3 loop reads CASSLMAGGISYNEQFF. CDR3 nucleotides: TGTGCCAGCAGCTTAATGGCGGGAGGGATATCCTACAATGAGCAGTTCTTC.

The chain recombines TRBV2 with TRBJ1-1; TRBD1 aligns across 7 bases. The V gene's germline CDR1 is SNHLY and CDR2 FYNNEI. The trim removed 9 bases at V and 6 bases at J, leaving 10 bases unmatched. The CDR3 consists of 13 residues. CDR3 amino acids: CASPHDREAEAFF. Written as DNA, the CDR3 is TGTGCCAGTCCCCACGACAGGGAGGCTGAAGCTTTCTTT.

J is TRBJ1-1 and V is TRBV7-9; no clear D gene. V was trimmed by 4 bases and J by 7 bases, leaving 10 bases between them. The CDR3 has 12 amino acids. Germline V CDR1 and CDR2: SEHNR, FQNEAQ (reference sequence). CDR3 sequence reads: CASSSVQIEAFF. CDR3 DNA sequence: TGTGCCAGCAGCTCCGTCCAGATTGAAGCTTTCTTT.

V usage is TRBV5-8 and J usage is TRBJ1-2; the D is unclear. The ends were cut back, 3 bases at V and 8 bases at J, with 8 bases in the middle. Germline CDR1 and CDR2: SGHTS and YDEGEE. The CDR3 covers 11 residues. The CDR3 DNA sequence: TGTGCCAGCAGCTCCCAGCAGGGCTACACCTTC. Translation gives CASSSQQGYTF.

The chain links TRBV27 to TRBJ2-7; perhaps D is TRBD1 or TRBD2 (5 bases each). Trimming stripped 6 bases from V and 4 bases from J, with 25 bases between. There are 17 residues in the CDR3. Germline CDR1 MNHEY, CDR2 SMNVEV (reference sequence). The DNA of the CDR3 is TGTGCCAGCAGCCTATACAACCGGGGCCCTCAGCCTTACGAGCAGTACTTC. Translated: CASSLYNRGPQPYEQYF.

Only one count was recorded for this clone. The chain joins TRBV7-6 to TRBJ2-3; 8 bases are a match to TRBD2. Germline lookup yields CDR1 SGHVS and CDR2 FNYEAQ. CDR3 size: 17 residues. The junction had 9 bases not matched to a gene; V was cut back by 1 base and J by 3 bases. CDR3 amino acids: CASSLGIPGLGTDTQYF. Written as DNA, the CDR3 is TGTGCCAGCAGCTTAGGTATACCGGGACTAGGAACAGATACGCAGTATTTT.

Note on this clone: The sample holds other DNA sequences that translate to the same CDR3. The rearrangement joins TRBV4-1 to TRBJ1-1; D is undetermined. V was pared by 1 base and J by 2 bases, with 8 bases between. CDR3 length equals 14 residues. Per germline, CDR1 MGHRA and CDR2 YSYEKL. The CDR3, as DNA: TGCGCCAGCAGCCAAGTGGAGGGTAACACTGAAGCTTTCTTT. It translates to CASSQVEGNTEAFF.

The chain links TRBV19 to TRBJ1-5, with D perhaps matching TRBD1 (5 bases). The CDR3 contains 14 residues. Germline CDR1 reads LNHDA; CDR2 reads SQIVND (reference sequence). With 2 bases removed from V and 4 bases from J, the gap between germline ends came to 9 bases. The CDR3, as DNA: TGTGCCAGTAGTATAAATGCAGGGAATCAGCCCCAGCATTTT. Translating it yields CASSINAGNQPQHF.

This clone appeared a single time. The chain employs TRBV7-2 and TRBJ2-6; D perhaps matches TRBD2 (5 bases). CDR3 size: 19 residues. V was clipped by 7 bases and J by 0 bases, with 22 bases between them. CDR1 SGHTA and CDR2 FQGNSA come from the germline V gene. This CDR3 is CASNSVASSMVSGANVLTF. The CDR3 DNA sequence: TGTGCCAGCAACTCCGTAGCTAGCTCAATGGTCTCTGGGGCCAACGTCCTGACTTTC.

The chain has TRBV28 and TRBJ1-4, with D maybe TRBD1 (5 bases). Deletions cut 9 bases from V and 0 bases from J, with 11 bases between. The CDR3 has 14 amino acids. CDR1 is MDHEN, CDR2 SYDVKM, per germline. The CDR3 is CASFQGATNEKLFF. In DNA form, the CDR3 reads TGTGCCAGTTTTCAGGGAGCAACTAATGAAAAACTGTTTTTT.

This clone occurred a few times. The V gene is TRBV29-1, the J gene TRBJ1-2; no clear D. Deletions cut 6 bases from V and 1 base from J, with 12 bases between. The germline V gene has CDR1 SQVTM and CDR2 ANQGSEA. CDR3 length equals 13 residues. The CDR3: CSVRAADNYGYTF. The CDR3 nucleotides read TGCAGCGTCCGGGCTGCCGATAACTATGGCTACACCTTC.

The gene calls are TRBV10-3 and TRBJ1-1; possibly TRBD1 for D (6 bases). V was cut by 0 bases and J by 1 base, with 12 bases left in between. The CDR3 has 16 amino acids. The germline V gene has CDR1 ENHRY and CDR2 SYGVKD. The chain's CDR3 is CAISESARGGNTEAFF. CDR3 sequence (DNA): TGTGCCATCAGTGAGTCCGCCAGGGGTGGGAACACTGAAGCTTTCTTT.

The chain's CDR3 is CASRSSGSIDEQYF. Here the CDR3 DNA reads TGCGCCAGCCGATCTAGCGGGAGTATCGACGAGCAGTACTTC. The rearrangement uses TRBV5-1 and TRBJ2-7, with TRBD2 identical over 10 bases. Looked up from germline, CDR1 is SGHRS and CDR2 is YFSETQ. This CDR3 spans 14 amino acids. V gave up 7 bases and J gave up 5 bases; unmatched junction bases: 9.

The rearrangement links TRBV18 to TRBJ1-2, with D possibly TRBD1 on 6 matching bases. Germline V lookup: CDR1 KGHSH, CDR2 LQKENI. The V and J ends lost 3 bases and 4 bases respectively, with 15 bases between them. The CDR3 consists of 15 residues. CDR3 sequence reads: CASSPGMGAAYGYTF. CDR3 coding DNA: TGTGCCAGCTCACCTGGGATGGGGGCCGCCTATGGCTACACCTTC.

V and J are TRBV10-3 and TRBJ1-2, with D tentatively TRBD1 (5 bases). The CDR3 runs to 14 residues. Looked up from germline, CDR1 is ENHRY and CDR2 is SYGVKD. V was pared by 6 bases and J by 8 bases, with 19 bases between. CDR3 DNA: TGTGCCATCAGACCGGGACCGGGCATGTTCGGCTACACCTTC. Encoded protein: CAIRPGPGMFGYTF.

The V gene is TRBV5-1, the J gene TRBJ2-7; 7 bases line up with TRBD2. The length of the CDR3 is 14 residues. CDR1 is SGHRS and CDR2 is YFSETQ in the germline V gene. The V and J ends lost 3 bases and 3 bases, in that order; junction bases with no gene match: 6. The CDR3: CASSWGTTGYEQYF. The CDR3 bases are TGCGCCAGCAGCTGGGGGACTACCGGCTACGAGCAGTACTTC.

CDR3 nucleotides: TGCGCCAGCAGCGGCTACGAGCAGTACTTC. Its translation: CASSGYEQYF. This chain links TRBV10-2 with TRBJ2-7; no definite D call. V lost 6 bases, J lost 3 bases, and 3 bases lay in between. Germline values: CDR1 WSHSY, CDR2 SAAADI. The length of the CDR3 is 10 residues.

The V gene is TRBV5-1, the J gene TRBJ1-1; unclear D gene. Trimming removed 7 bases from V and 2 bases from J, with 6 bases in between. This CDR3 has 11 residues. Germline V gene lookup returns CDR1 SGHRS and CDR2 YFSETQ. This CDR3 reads CASQSNTEAFF. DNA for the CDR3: TGCGCCAGCCAGAGTAACACTGAAGCTTTCTTT.

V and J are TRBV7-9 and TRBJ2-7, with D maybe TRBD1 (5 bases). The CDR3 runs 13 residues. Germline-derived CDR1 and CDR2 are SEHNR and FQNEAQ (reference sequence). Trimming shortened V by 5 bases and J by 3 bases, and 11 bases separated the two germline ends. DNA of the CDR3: TGTGCCAGCAGCCCGACAGAGAACTACGAGCAGTACTTC. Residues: CASSPTENYEQYF.

The chain's CDR3 is CASSVDRGGNEQYF. As DNA, the CDR3 is TGTGCCAGCAGCGTCGACAGGGGGGGAAACGAGCAGTACTTC. The J gene is TRBJ2-7, the V gene TRBV9; 9 bases map to TRBD1. The germline V gene has CDR1 SGDLS and CDR2 YYNGEE. V shed 2 bases, J shed 5 bases, and the junction held 5 bases outside the gene matches. There are 14 residues in the CDR3.